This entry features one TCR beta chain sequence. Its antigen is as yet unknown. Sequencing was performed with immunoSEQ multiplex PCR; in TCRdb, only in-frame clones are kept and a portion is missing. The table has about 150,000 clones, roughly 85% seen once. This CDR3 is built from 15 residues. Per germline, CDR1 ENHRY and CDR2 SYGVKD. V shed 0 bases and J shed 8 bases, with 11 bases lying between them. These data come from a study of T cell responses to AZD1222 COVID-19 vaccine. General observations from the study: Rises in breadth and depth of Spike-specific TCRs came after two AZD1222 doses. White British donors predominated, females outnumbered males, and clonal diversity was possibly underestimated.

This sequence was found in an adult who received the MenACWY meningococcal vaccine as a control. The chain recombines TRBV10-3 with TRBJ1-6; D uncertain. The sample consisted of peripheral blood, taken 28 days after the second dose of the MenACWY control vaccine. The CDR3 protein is CAISESVVKDSPLHF. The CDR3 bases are TGTGCCATCAGTGAGTCTGTGGTTAAGGATTCACCCCTCCACTTT.